The 22 T cell receptor beta chains given below trace back to one sample, sequenced in a study of blood T cell repertoires in COVID-19. Libraries were prepared by immunoSEQ multiplex PCR; TCRdb keeps only in-frame clonotypes and omits some of them. This sample has some 340,000 clones, with 85% found just once. Sequencing was done on a sample of peripheral blood. Every receptor here comes from a woman aged 18-29 years with acute or convalescent COVID-19.

The J gene is TRBJ1-2, the V gene TRBV5-1, with unresolved D. V was pared by 1 base and J by 4 bases, with 17 bases between. Per germline, CDR1 SGHRS and CDR2 YFSETQ. There are 16 residues in the CDR3. CDR3 bases: TGCGCCAGCAGCTTGTCCCGTGCCGGGGTTAGCTATGGCTACACCTTC. This gives the protein CASSLSRAGVSYGYTF. The full variable domain, with the rest looked up from reference TRBV5-1 and TRBJ1-2, is KAGVTQTPRYLIKTRGQQVTLSCSPISGHRSVSWYQQTPGQGLQFLFEYFSETQRNKGNFPGRFSGRQFSNSRSEMNVSTLELGDSALYLCASSLSRAGVSYGYTFGSGTRLTVV.

This sequence joins TRBV2 and TRBJ2-2; perhaps TRBD2 as D (6 bases). CDR1 and CDR2 from the germline V gene are SNHLY and FYNNEI. The germline V and J ends were trimmed by 4 bases and 4 bases, with 13 bases remaining between them. CDR3 size: 15 residues. The CDR3 bases are TGTGCCAGCAGTGGTTCTAGCGAGCCCACCGGGGAGCTGTTTTTT. Its protein product is CASSGSSEPTGELFF.

This clone was seen just once. J is TRBJ2-7 and V is TRBV28; 7 bases are a match to TRBD2. Per the germline V gene, CDR1 is MDHEN and CDR2 is SYDVKM. V dropped 5 bases and J dropped 6; count of bases not matched to a gene: 10. The CDR3 runs 14 residues. The CDR3 protein is CASSGAGLLVEQYF. CDR3 DNA: TGTGCCAGCAGTGGAGCGGGACTACTGGTCGAGCAGTACTTC.

This clone was recorded only once. V gene TRBV7-6 combines with J gene TRBJ1-4; a possible D gene is TRBD1 (5 bases). V was cut by 2 bases and J by 6 bases, with 19 bases left in between. The CDR3 runs 17 residues. Germline CDR1 is SGHVS and CDR2 is FNYEAQ. In DNA, the CDR3 is TGTGCCAGCAGCTTAAATCATCCGACAGCTTATCATGAAAAACTGTTTTTT. Its translation: CASSLNHPTAYHEKLFF.

A single count supports this clone. The chain is built from TRBV30 and TRBJ1-2; the D gene is possibly TRBD1 (6 bases). CDR3 length: 11 residues. Germline loops: CDR1 GTSNPN, CDR2 SVGIG (reference sequence). Trimming stripped 8 bases from V and 6 bases from J, with 13 bases between. In nucleotides, the CDR3 is TGTGCCCGCCGACAGGTGGATGGCTACACCTTC. This translates into CARRQVDGYTF.

The chain uses TRBV5-1 and TRBJ2-3; TRBD2 aligns across 11 bases. The CDR3 length is 16 residues. Germline CDR1 is SGHRS and CDR2 is YFSETQ. The V gene end was trimmed by 3 bases and the J gene end by 2 bases; junction bases not matched to a gene: 5. In DNA form, the CDR3 reads TGCGCCAGCAGCTGGGGGGGACTAGCGGACACAGATACGCAGTATTTT. Translating it yields CASSWGGLADTDTQYF.

The chain recombines TRBV2 with TRBJ1-5; D is uncertain. Germline CDR1 reads SNHLY; CDR2 reads FYNNEI. The CDR3 contains 15 residues. V was shortened by 3 bases and J by 2 bases, with 11 bases between the two germline ends. The CDR3 is CASSDQTEGNQPQHF. The CDR3 DNA reads TGTGCCAGCAGTGACCAGACTGAGGGCAATCAGCCCCAGCATTTT.

The rearrangement joins TRBV18 to TRBJ2-6; D ambiguous. Trimming left V 1 base short and J 0 bases short, with 4 bases between. Germline CDR1 reads KGHSH; CDR2 reads LQKENI. This CDR3 is 15 amino acids long. In DNA, the CDR3 is TGTGCCAGCTCACCACAACACTCTGGGGCCAACGTCCTGACTTTC. Translating it yields CASSPQHSGANVLTF. Variable domain in full (rest from reference TRBV18 and TRBJ2-6): NAGVMQNPRHLVRRRGQEARLRCSPMKGHSHVYWYRQLPEEGLKFMVYLQKENIIDESGMPKERFSAEFPKEGPSILRIQQVVRGDSAAYFCASSPQHSGANVLTFGAGSRLTVL.

In its sample, this clone was seen many times. V and J are TRBV21-1 and TRBJ1-1. TRBV21-1 corresponds to a pseudogene. This CDR3 has 15 residues. CDR3 sequence reads: CASSKDYATRPRAFF. The CDR3 DNA reads as TGTGCCAGCAGCAAAGACTACGCCACAAGGCCCCGAGCTTTCTTT.

The chain employs TRBV18 and TRBJ1-2; D possibly corresponds to TRBD1 (5 bases). Per the germline V gene, CDR1 is KGHSH and CDR2 is LQKENI. The CDR3 loop spans 14 amino acids. The V gene lost 3 bases and the J gene lost 7 bases, with 15 bases spanning the gap. CDR3 loop: CASSPITRDSGYTF. The CDR3 bases are TGTGCCAGCTCACCCATCACCCGGGACTCTGGCTACACCTTC. Filled out from reference TRBV18 and TRBJ1-2, the complete variable domain reads NAGVMQNPRHLVRRRGQEARLRCSPMKGHSHVYWYRQLPEEGLKFMVYLQKENIIDESGMPKERFSAEFPKEGPSILRIQQVVRGDSAAYFCASSPITRDSGYTFGSGTRLTVV.

The chain links TRBV4-1 to TRBJ2-7; 9 bases agree with TRBD1. V lost 4 bases, J lost 4 bases, and 5 bases stayed unmatched. CDR3 size: 14 residues. Looked up from germline, CDR1 is MGHRA and CDR2 is YSYEKL. The CDR3: CASSLPGQGYEQYF. CDR3 nucleotide sequence: TGCGCCAGCAGCCTCCCGGGACAGGGTTACGAGCAGTACTTC.

This chain links TRBV4-2 with TRBJ1-1; D is possibly TRBD1 (6 bases). CDR1 is LGHNA, CDR2 YNFKEQ, per germline. This CDR3 is built from 13 residues. V dropped 3 bases and J dropped 1 base, with 6 bases sitting between them. CDR3 residues: CASSQGANTEAFF. CDR3 DNA sequence: TGTGCCAGCAGCCAGGGGGCGAACACTGAAGCTTTCTTT.

The chain combines TRBV18 with TRBJ1-3, with 7 bases matching TRBD1. Germline loops: CDR1 KGHSH, CDR2 LQKENI. There are 18 residues in the CDR3. J gave up 7 bases and V 0 bases, and 15 bases lay outside the gene matches. CDR3 amino acids: CASSPPDQGTAFGNTIYF. The CDR3 DNA reads TGTGCCAGCTCACCACCGGACCAGGGGACAGCCTTTGGGAACACCATATATTTT.

The V gene is TRBV19, the J gene TRBJ1-1; D unclear. The CDR3 covers 13 residues. Germline loops: CDR1 LNHDA, CDR2 SQIVND (reference sequence). V was clipped by 5 bases and J by 4 bases, with 11 bases between them. CDR3 amino acids: CASSVPFGTEAFF. CDR3 nucleotide sequence: TGTGCCAGTAGTGTACCCTTCGGCACTGAAGCTTTCTTT.

The chain couples TRBV6-5 to TRBJ1-3; weak D call: TRBD1 (6 bases). Germline CDR1 reads MNHEY; CDR2 reads SVGAGI. This CDR3 has 14 residues. Trimming removed 3 bases at V and 2 bases at J, with 8 bases between. The CDR3 nucleotides are TGTGCCAGCAGTTATAGGGGGACTGGAAACACCATATATTTT. Protein: CASSYRGTGNTIYF.

This clone was observed a single time. V usage is TRBV27 and J usage is TRBJ2-7, with 7 bases fitting TRBD2. The CDR3 is 14 residues long. Losses at the gene ends were 6 bases for V and 6 bases for J; bases not matched to a gene: 11. Germline loops: CDR1 MNHEY, CDR2 SMNVEV (reference sequence). The DNA of the CDR3 is TGTGCCAGCAGCCCATCATGGGGGGGGATCGAGCAGTACTTC. This translates into CASSPSWGGIEQYF.

This clone was picked up one time. This chain joins TRBV12-5 and TRBJ1-5; D is undetermined. The CDR3 has 14 residues. Germline V gene lookup returns CDR1 LGHNT and CDR2 FRNRAP. Trimming removed 3 bases from V and 4 bases from J, with 10 bases in between. CDR3 region: CASGFDPGNQPQHF. The CDR3 DNA reads as TGTGCTAGTGGTTTCGACCCGGGGAATCAGCCCCAGCATTTT.

This sequence joins TRBV27 and TRBJ2-7, with 7 bases aligning to TRBD1. V dropped 6 bases and J dropped 0; count of bases not matched to a gene: 8. Looked up from germline, CDR1 is MNHEY and CDR2 is SMNVEV (reference sequence). This CDR3 has 15 residues. CDR3 protein: CASSPGGTLSYEQYF. The CDR3 DNA reads TGTGCCAGCAGCCCAGGGGGTACCCTCTCCTACGAGCAGTACTTC.

The V call is TRBV27, the J call TRBJ2-2; D perhaps matches TRBD2 (6 bases). V lost 2 bases and J 2 bases, leaving 15 bases between the germline ends. Germline CDR1 reads MNHEY; CDR2 reads SMNVEV (reference sequence). This CDR3 is built from 17 residues. Here the CDR3 reads CASSLTVGGLNTGELFF. The CDR3 coding sequence is TGTGCCAGCAGTTTAACGGTGGGGGGACTTAACACCGGGGAGCTGTTTTTT.

J is TRBJ1-5 and V is TRBV15, with 8 bases that match TRBD1. In germline, CDR1 is LNHNV, CDR2 YYDKDF (reference sequence). This CDR3 is 17 amino acids long. V lost 1 base to trimming and J lost 0 bases; unmatched junction nucleotides: 5. The DNA for the CDR3 is TGTGCCACCAGCAGAGCTACTGGGACAGGTAGCAATCAGCCCCAGCATTTT. The encoded protein is CATSRATGTGSNQPQHF.

This chain connects TRBV4-1 to TRBJ2-2; 10 bases agree with TRBD2. Unmatched junction bases numbered 6, after V lost 4 bases and J lost 4 bases. Germline CDR1 reads MGHRA; CDR2 reads YSYEKL. The CDR3 has 16 residues. The chain's CDR3 is CASSPSGGAITGELFF. The CDR3 bases are TGCGCCAGCAGCCCGAGCGGGGGGGCCATCACCGGGGAGCTGTTTTTT.

The genes are TRBV2 and TRBJ1-1; TRBD1 is a possible D gene (6 bases). The germline CDR1 and CDR2 sequences are SNHLY and FYNNEI. The ends were cut back, 3 bases at V and 4 bases at J, with 15 bases in the middle. The CDR3 contains 15 residues. The CDR3 loop reads CASSDDRTVGTEAFF. CDR3 DNA sequence: TGTGCCAGCAGTGATGACAGGACGGTGGGCACTGAAGCTTTCTTT.